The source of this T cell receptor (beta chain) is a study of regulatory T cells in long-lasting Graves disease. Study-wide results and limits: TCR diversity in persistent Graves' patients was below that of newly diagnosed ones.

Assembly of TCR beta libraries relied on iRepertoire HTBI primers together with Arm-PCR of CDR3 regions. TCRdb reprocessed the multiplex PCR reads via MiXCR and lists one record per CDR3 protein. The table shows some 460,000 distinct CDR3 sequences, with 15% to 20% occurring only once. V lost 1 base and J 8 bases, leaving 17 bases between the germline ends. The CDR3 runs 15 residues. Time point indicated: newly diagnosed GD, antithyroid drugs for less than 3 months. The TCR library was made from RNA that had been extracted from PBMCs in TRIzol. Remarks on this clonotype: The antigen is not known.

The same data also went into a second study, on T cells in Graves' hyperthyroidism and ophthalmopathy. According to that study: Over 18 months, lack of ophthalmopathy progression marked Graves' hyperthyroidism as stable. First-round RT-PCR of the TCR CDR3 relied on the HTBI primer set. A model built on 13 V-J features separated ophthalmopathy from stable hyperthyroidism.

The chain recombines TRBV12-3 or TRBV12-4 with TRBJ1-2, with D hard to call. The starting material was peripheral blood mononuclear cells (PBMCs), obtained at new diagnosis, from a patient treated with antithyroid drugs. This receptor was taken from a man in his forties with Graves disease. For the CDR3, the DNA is TGTGCCAGCAGTTTAGTGGTCGGACTGGACGGCGGCTACACCTTC. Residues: CASSLVVGLDGGYTF.